The 14 T cell receptor beta chains listed next were all sequenced from one sample in a study of OX40 agonist ivuxolimab in advanced cancers. The assay was immunoSEQ multiplex PCR, and TCRdb's table has in-frame clones only and misses some. The profile shows 60,000 or so clones, roughly 83% of them singletons. The source was CD4+ or CD8+ T cells sorted from blood, collected in a trial of the OX40 agonist ivuxolimab. These receptors came from an adult with an advanced solid tumor such as melanoma, head and neck, liver or kidney cancer.

The chain has TRBV5-1 and TRBJ2-6; D is unresolved. The germline gives CDR1 SGHRS, CDR2 YFSETQ. The CDR3 loop spans 14 amino acids. V lost 0 bases, J lost 2 bases, and 3 bases lay in between. The CDR3 region is CASSLDTGANVLTF. CDR3 nucleotides: TGCGCCAGCAGCTTGGATACTGGGGCCAACGTCCTGACTTTC.

This clone occurred once. The genes are TRBV5-7 and TRBJ1-2; TRBD1 aligns across 7 bases. TRBV5-7 is reported as an ORF; its role is uncertain. The CDR3 length is 13 residues. The J segment lost 10 bases and the V segment lost 7 bases, leaving 13 bases of the junction unmatched. CDR3 DNA: TGTGCCAGCGCCCTGAACAATGACAGGGACTACACCTTC. Protein sequence: CASALNNDRDYTF.

The chain joins TRBV5-1 to TRBJ1-4; 7 positions agree with TRBD1. The V gene's germline CDR1 is SGHRS and CDR2 YFSETQ. Trimming removed 4 bases from V and 5 bases from J; junction bases left unmatched: 11. The CDR3 runs 16 residues. CDR3 nucleotides: TGCGCCAGCAGCGGTACAGGGGCCGGGATAAATGAAAAACTGTTTTTT. It encodes CASSGTGAGINEKLFF.

In this sample, this clone turned up a few times. The chain has TRBV9 and TRBJ1-1; D is unclear. The ends were cut back, 3 bases at V and 5 bases at J, with 17 bases in the middle. From germline, CDR1 is SGDLS and CDR2 YYNGEE. The CDR3 runs 15 residues. The CDR3 loop reads CASSGAPQGWTEAFF. DNA for the CDR3: TGTGCCAGCAGCGGCGCCCCCCAAGGTTGGACTGAAGCTTTCTTT.

The V gene is TRBV7-2, the J gene TRBJ2-5; D not certain. V dropped 4 bases and J dropped 1 base, with 10 bases sitting between them. Germline assignment: CDR1 SGHTA and CDR2 FQGNSA. The CDR3 runs to 14 residues. DNA of the CDR3: TGTGCCAGCAGCTCTGGTCTCACCCAAGAGACCCAGTACTTC. Translating gives CASSSGLTQETQYF. The variable domain in full, completed from reference TRBV7-2 and TRBJ2-5, reads GAGVSQSPSNKVTEKGKDVELRCDPISGHTALYWYRQSLGQGLEFLIYFQGNSAPDKSGLPSDRFSAERTGGSVSTLTIQRTQQEDSAVYLCASSSGLTQETQYFGPGTRLLVL.

This clone has only one observation. The chain joins TRBV6-6 to TRBJ1-2; D might be TRBD1 (5 bases). Germline lookup yields CDR1 MNHNY and CDR2 SVGAGI (reference sequence). Between the trimmed V and J ends, which lost 2 bases and 4 bases, there was a span of 11 bases. There are 14 residues in the CDR3. CDR3 sequence: CASSYRGTLYGYTF. CDR3 nucleotides: TGTGCCAGCAGTTACAGGGGAACCCTCTATGGCTACACCTTC.

The rearrangement joins TRBV19 to TRBJ2-3, with 9 bases matching TRBD1. Trimming removed 5 bases from V and 4 bases from J; junction bases left unmatched: 7. The CDR3 length is 15 residues. Germline V gene sequence: CDR1 LNHDA, CDR2 SQIVND (reference sequence). For the CDR3, the DNA is TGTGCCAGTAGTCCGGGACAGGGCGCTCCAGATACGCAGTATTTT. Protein sequence: CASSPGQGAPDTQYF.

The chain joins TRBV7-2 to TRBJ2-1; D ambiguous. CDR3 length: 14 amino acids. Germline V CDR1 and CDR2: SGHTA, FQGNSA. V dropped 1 base and J dropped 7 bases, with 11 bases sitting between them. CDR3 protein: CASSLGWSRNEQFF. The CDR3 bases are TGTGCCAGCAGCTTAGGGTGGTCCAGGAATGAGCAGTTCTTC.

This clone was seen just once. The rearrangement uses TRBV5-1 and TRBJ2-2, with TRBD1 matching 9 bases. The CDR3 contains 15 residues. V dropped 0 bases and J dropped 4; count of bases not matched to a gene: 1. The germline V gene encodes CDR1 SGHRS and CDR2 YFSETQ. In nucleotides, the CDR3 is TGCGCCAGCAGCTTGGGGGACAGGGTCACCGGGGAGCTGTTTTTT. Its protein is CASSLGDRVTGELFF.

The chain uses TRBV19 and TRBJ1-1, with 9 bases identical to TRBD1. Germline V CDR1 and CDR2: LNHDA, SQIVND (reference sequence). CDR3 length equals 14 residues. With 7 bases clipped from V and 5 bases from J, the junction kept 8 bases outside the gene matches. Here the CDR3 reads CASKSGQGGTEAFF. The CDR3 bases are TGTGCCAGTAAGTCGGGACAGGGAGGTACTGAAGCTTTCTTT.

This sequence joins TRBV5-5 and TRBJ2-7; TRBD1 aligns across 11 bases. CDR1 is SGHKS, CDR2 YYEKEE, per germline (reference sequence). The CDR3 consists of 15 residues. Trimming at V came to 5 bases and at J to 0 bases, leaving 4 bases not matched to a gene. CDR3 in DNA: TGTGCCAGCAGACGGGACAGGGGGAGCTCCTACGAGCAGTACTTC. It specifies CASRRDRGSSYEQYF.

The chain carries TRBV2 and TRBJ2-7; no reliable D call. This CDR3 is 13 amino acids long. The V gene's germline CDR1 is SNHLY and CDR2 FYNNEI. Deletions cut 7 bases from V and 2 bases from J, with 12 bases between. The DNA for the CDR3 is TGTGCCAGCAAGATCTTCGGTACCTACGAGCAGTACTTC. This codes for CASKIFGTYEQYF.

CDR3 bases: TGTGCCAGCAGCGTAGGGTTAGCGGTATACAATGAGCAGTTCTTC. Amino acid sequence: CASSVGLAVYNEQFF. J is TRBJ2-1 and V is TRBV9, with D perhaps matching TRBD2 (6 bases). This CDR3 comprises 15 residues. The V end was cut by 0 bases, the J end by 4 bases, with 11 bases between. Germline CDR1 and CDR2: SGDLS and YYNGEE. The whole variable domain, remainder taken from reference TRBV9 and TRBJ2-1, is DSGVTQTPKHLITATGQRVTLRCSPRSGDLSVYWYQQSLDQGLQFLIQYYNGEERAKGNILERFSAQQFPDLHSELNLSSLELGDSALYFCASSVGLAVYNEQFFGPGTRLTVL.

The chain joins TRBV5-1 to TRBJ1-1; unclear D gene. CDR1 is SGHRS, CDR2 YFSETQ, per germline. The CDR3 has 13 residues. Between the trimmed V and J ends, which lost 2 bases and 1 base, there was a span of 6 bases. The CDR3 nucleotides read TGCGCCAGCAGCTTTGACGGGAACACTGAAGCTTTCTTT. It codes for CASSFDGNTEAFF.